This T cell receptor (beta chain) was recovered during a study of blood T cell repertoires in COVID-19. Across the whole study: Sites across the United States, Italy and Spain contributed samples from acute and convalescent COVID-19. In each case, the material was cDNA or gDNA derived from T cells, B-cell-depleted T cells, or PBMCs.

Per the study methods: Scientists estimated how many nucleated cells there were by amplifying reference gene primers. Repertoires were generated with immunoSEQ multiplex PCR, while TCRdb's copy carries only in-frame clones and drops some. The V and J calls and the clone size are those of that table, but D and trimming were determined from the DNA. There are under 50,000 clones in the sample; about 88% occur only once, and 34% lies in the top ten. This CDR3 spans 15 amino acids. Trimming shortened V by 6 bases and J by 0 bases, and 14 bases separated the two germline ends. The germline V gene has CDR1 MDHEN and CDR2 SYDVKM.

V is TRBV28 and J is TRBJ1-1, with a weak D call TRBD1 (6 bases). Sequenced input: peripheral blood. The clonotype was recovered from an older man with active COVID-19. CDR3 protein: CASSRTDLMNTEAFF. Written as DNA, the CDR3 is TGTGCCAGCAGCCGGACAGACTTAATGAACACTGAAGCTTTCTTT.